The rows below give T cell receptor beta chains drawn from one sample of a study of regulatory T cells in long-lasting Graves disease. TCRdb re-called the multiplex PCR reads with MiXCR, one entry per CDR3 protein. The sample shows some 400,000 distinct CDR3 sequences, 14% to 15% of them seen only once. These sequences were also reported in another study, on T cells in Graves' hyperthyroidism and ophthalmopathy.

The sample was peripheral blood mononuclear cells (PBMCs), taken at new diagnosis, from a patient treated with antithyroid drugs. All receptors derive from a woman in her 30s with Graves disease. Both conserved end residues are part of each CDR3. D genes are given only for firm matches. For some rows the clone size is stated as once, few or many, or as a class when expanded; others skip it.

v_gene	abundance	len	j_gene	d_gene	CDR3aa	CDR3nt
TRBV13	many	15	TRBJ2-1	NA	CASSLPSTGWNEQFF	TGTGCCAGCAGCTTGCCGTCAACGGGGTGGAATGAGCAGTTCTTC
TRBV18	many	14	TRBJ2-3	NA	CASSPRGSTDTQYF	TGTGCCAGCAGCCCCCGGGGCAGCACAGATACGCAGTATTTT
TRBV5-1	many	12	TRBJ2-7	NA	CASSLGPGEQYF	TGCGCCAGCAGCTTAGGGCCAGGCGAGCAGTACTTC
TRBV6-1	NA	17	TRBJ2-3	NA	CASRRDRGIVKADTQYF	TGTGCCAGCAGGAGGGACCGGGGCATTGTTAAGGCAGATACGCAGTATTTT
TRBV19	few	17	TRBJ1-3	NA	CASSIYPRDGSGNTIYF	TGTGCCAGTAGTATCTACCCTAGAGATGGTTCTGGAAACACCATATATTTT
TRBV6-1	NA	15	TRBJ2-3	TRBD2	CASSSGSGHTDTQYF	TGTGCCAGCAGTAGCGGGAGCGGCCACACAGATACGCAGTATTTT
TRBV10-2	NA	17	TRBJ2-7	TRBD1	CASSERGQGPHGDEQYF	TGCGCCAGCAGTGAGCGGGGACAGGGGCCCCACGGGGACGAGCAGTACTTC
TRBV7-2	many	17	TRBJ2-3	TRBD2	CASSLQGLAGTIDTQYF	TGTGCCAGCAGCCTCCAGGGGTTAGCGGGAACAATAGATACGCAGTATTTT
TRBV28	many	11	TRBJ2-7	NA	CASSPRGSQYF	TGTGCCAGCAGCCCCCGGGGGTCACAGTACTTC
TRBV7-9	few	14	TRBJ1-1	NA	CASSLGGQGTEAFF	TGTGCCAGCAGCTTAGGAGGACAAGGGACTGAAGCTTTCTTT
TRBV5-6	few	15	TRBJ2-3	TRBD2	CASSFLRRGSDTQYF	TGTGCCAGCAGCTTCCTGCGGCGGGGGTCAGATACGCAGTATTTT
TRBV6-1	many	12	TRBJ2-5	NA	CAARAPPETQYF	TGTGCCGCCCGAGCCCCTCCCGAGACCCAGTACTTC
TRBV27	many	15	TRBJ1-2	TRBD1	CASSPRTGGVYGYTF	TGTGCCAGCAGTCCCCGGACAGGGGGCGTCTATGGCTACACCTTC
TRBV6-1	many	16	TRBJ1-2	TRBD1	CASSPSGRGDNYGYTF	TGTGCCAGCAGTCCCAGTGGCAGGGGGGACAACTATGGCTACACCTTC
TRBV28	many	17	TRBJ2-3	NA	CASSPRDSPYTTDTQYF	TGTGCCAGCAGTCCGAGAGACTCCCCCTACACCACAGATACGCAGTATTTT
TRBV12-3/TRBV12-4	many	14	TRBJ2-7	NA	CASSFFGGSYEQYF	TGTGCCAGCAGTTTTTTCGGGGGCTCCTACGAGCAGTACTTC